The 15 T cell receptor beta chains reported below all come from one sample, sequenced in a study of shared clonotypes between healthy human individuals (dated by TCRdb to about 2020). Library generation was performed with the immunoSEQ multiplex PCR assay. TCRdb took this table from immuneACCESS and kept in-frame rearrangements with V and J called. Such tables lack part of the clones; where checked against another copy, unresolved V genes explain under half of the gap, and the rest is unexplained. The sample data list about 2 million clones, and about 95% of these were observed just once. The ten largest clones represent less than 1.5% of the sample. CD8 naive samples were CD45RO-negative cells positively selected for CCR7, giving a CD45RA+CCR7+ population that excluded TemRA cells. The sequencing input was naive CD8+ T cells sorted from blood. The cell subset or site tag for this specimen amounts to: CD45RA+CCR7+. All receptors come from a young man in good health.

This clone came up a few times. The chain links TRBV7-9 to TRBJ2-2, with TRBD2 as a possible D gene (5 bases). Trimming removed 7 bases at V and 7 bases at J, with 13 bases between. CDR1 is SEHNR, CDR2 FQNEAQ, per germline (reference sequence). This CDR3 has 13 amino acids. The CDR3 bases are TGTGCCAGCACCCCGAGGGCAGTCGGGGAGCTGTTTTTT. Encoded protein: CASTPRAVGELFF.

Regarding this clone: The same CDR3 arises from other DNA sequences in this sample as well. The V and J genes are TRBV28 and TRBJ2-7; no reliable D call. Per the germline V gene, CDR1 is MDHEN and CDR2 is SYDVKM. The CDR3 extends over 13 amino acids. V was trimmed by 5 bases and J by 0 bases, leaving 8 bases between them. This chain's CDR3 is CASSPLDSYEQYF. The DNA for the CDR3 is TGTGCCAGCAGTCCGTTAGACTCCTACGAGCAGTACTTC.

To note about this clone: Different DNA sequences within this sample yield the same CDR3. V and J are TRBV6-5 and TRBJ2-1, with 7 bases matching TRBD2. Germline values: CDR1 MNHEY, CDR2 SVGAGI. V was pared by 3 bases and J by 5 bases, with 1 base of the junction left unmatched. CDR3 length equals 13 residues. Here the CDR3 DNA reads TGTGCCAGCAGTTATGGGACTAACAATGAGCAGTTCTTC. Translated, it gives CASSYGTNNEQFF.

The rearrangement links TRBV29-1 to TRBJ1-3; D call uncertain. This CDR3 comprises 12 residues. Germline CDR1 and CDR2: SQVTM and ANQGSEA. V shed 1 base and J shed 0 bases, with 1 base lying between them. Written as DNA, the CDR3 is TGCAGCGTTGAAGGCTCTGGAAACACCATATATTTT. Translation: CSVEGSGNTIYF.

This chain uses TRBV4-3 with TRBJ2-1; possible D gene TRBD1, 6 bases. The CDR3 consists of 15 residues. The germline V gene encodes CDR1 LGHNA and CDR2 YSLEER. Deletions cut 1 base from V and 4 bases from J, with 11 bases between. CDR3: CASSQAWTDYNEQFF. The CDR3 DNA is TGCGCCAGCAGCCAAGCATGGACAGATTACAATGAGCAGTTCTTC.

The chain is built from TRBV6-5 and TRBJ2-1; D unclear. Germline V gene data show CDR1 as MNHEY and CDR2 as SVGAGI. V was clipped by 6 bases and J by 8 bases, with 11 bases between them. The CDR3 covers 12 residues. The CDR3 DNA reads TGTGCCAGCAGCGTCGGTTGGGATGAGCAGTTCTTC. It specifies CASSVGWDEQFF.

The chain recombines TRBV7-2 with TRBJ2-3, with D hard to call. Per the germline V gene, CDR1 is SGHTA and CDR2 is FQGNSA. This CDR3 has 13 residues. The V end was cut by 7 bases, the J end by 5 bases, with 13 bases between. Written as DNA, the CDR3 is TGTGCCAGCAAGGTGCCTCCCTTAGATACGCAGTATTTT. It encodes CASKVPPLDTQYF.

The V and J genes are TRBV10-1 and TRBJ2-2, with D possibly being TRBD2 (5 bases). V lost 0 bases, J lost 7 bases, and 6 bases lay in between. CDR3 length: 13 amino acids. Germline-derived CDR1 and CDR2 are WNHNN and SYGVQD (reference sequence). CDR3 in DNA: TGCGCCAGCAGTGAGTCTGGGAGCGGGGAGCTGTTTTTT. Its translation is CASSESGSGELFF.

The chain employs TRBV10-3 and TRBJ1-4; D is ambiguous. CDR1 is ENHRY and CDR2 is SYGVKD in the germline V gene. Trimming left V 6 bases short and J 0 bases short, with 5 bases between. The CDR3 has 13 residues. Here the CDR3 reads CAISSPTNEKLFF. As DNA, the CDR3 is TGTGCCATCAGCTCCCCAACTAATGAAAAACTGTTTTTT.

Details on this clone: The same CDR3 is also encoded by other DNA sequences in this sample. This rearrangement joins TRBV4-1 to TRBJ1-2; D perhaps matches TRBD1 (6 bases). This CDR3 is built from 14 residues. V was clipped by 3 bases and J by 0 bases, with 8 bases between them. Germline CDR1 reads MGHRA; CDR2 reads YSYEKL. The CDR3 is CASSHRDTNYGYTF. The CDR3 coding sequence is TGCGCCAGCAGCCACCGGGACACTAACTATGGCTACACCTTC.

The V gene is TRBV29-1, the J gene TRBJ2-2, with no clear D. Deletions cut 5 bases from V and 4 bases from J, with 5 bases between. Germline loops: CDR1 SQVTM, CDR2 ANQGSEA. This CDR3 has 11 amino acids. DNA of the CDR3: TGCAGCGTTCTGGTCACCGGGGAGCTGTTTTTT. Protein: CSVLVTGELFF.

V is TRBV9 and J is TRBJ1-2, with TRBD1 matching 8 bases. From germline, CDR1 is SGDLS and CDR2 YYNGEE. Unmatched junction bases numbered 8, after V lost 4 bases and J lost 6 bases. The CDR3 loop spans 14 amino acids. The CDR3 loop reads CASSLGTGPNGYTF. For the CDR3, the DNA is TGTGCCAGCAGCCTGGGGACAGGTCCTAATGGCTACACCTTC.

The rearrangement uses TRBV9 and TRBJ1-1; no reliable D call. V dropped 2 bases and J dropped 0 bases, with 14 bases sitting between them. This CDR3 spans 16 amino acids. The germline gives CDR1 SGDLS, CDR2 YYNGEE. The CDR3 protein is CASSVHPEGMNTEAFF. The CDR3 DNA is TGTGCCAGCAGCGTCCATCCGGAGGGAATGAACACTGAAGCTTTCTTT.

Comment on this clone: Additional DNA sequences in this sample encode the identical CDR3. This chain uses TRBV7-6 with TRBJ2-2, with D perhaps given as TRBD1 or TRBD2 (5 bases each). The CDR3 loop spans 13 amino acids. Trimming cost V 1 base and J 6 bases, with 6 bases left between them. CDR1 SGHVS and CDR2 FNYEAQ come from the germline V gene. The CDR3 is CASSLEGPGELFF. CDR3 coding DNA: TGTGCCAGCAGCTTAGAGGGACCCGGGGAGCTGTTTTTT.

This chain links TRBV28 with TRBJ2-5; 8 nucleotides line up with TRBD1. From germline, CDR1 is MDHEN and CDR2 SYDVKM. The trim removed 5 bases at V and 3 bases at J, leaving 11 bases unmatched. CDR3 length equals 16 residues. This chain's CDR3 is CASSPGQGPLEETQYF. CDR3 nucleotide sequence: TGTGCCAGCAGTCCAGGACAGGGACCCCTCGAAGAGACCCAGTACTTC.